This T cell receptor (beta chain) was recorded in a study of shared clonotypes between healthy human individuals. General study results and limits: Clonotype sharing among donors was thought likely to change with sequencing depth.

Some clones are missing from TCRdb's copy, which holds only in-frame ones; the method was immunoSEQ multiplex PCR. Seen here are fewer than 600,000 clones, roughly 80% observed once, and the top ten hold around 14%. Germline V CDR1 and CDR2: MNHEY, SMNVEV (reference sequence). The CDR3 runs to 14 residues. V gave up 5 bases and J gave up 4 bases, with 15 bases separating them. About this clone: What it binds is unknown.

This receptor was taken from a woman in her 40s in good health. Some clones in this sample may be carry-over from other donors' samples. Sequenced: PBMCs. The chain is built from TRBV27 and TRBJ2-7; D is perhaps TRBD1 (6 bases). The CDR3 sequence: CASSPGVVGYEQYF. The DNA for the CDR3 is TGTGCCAGCAGTCCAGGGGTAGTAGGTTACGAGCAGTACTTC.